These 6 T cell receptor beta chains were sequenced from one sample in a study of cytotoxic CD8 clonotypes in ibrutinib-treated CLL (dated by TCRdb to the early 2020s). Receptor amplification or capture employed the immunoSEQ multiplex PCR assay. In its TCRdb copy, this immuneACCESS table keeps in-frame sequences only and misses some clones. Where compared with another copy, unresolved V genes explain less than half of these, and the others have no known cause. Present in this sample are about 22,000 clones, roughly four fifths of which were seen just once. Approximately 7.2% of the sample rests with the top ten. This specimen consisted of PBMCs, obtained before ibrutinib treatment. The receptor set was obtained from a human donor with chronic lymphocytic leukemia.

The genes are TRBV10-1 and TRBJ2-1, with D tentatively TRBD1 or TRBD2 (5 bases each). Germline CDR1 reads WNHNN; CDR2 reads SYGVQD (reference sequence). The V gene lost 3 bases and the J gene lost 5 bases, with 14 bases spanning the gap. This CDR3 is 15 amino acids long. The DNA of the CDR3 is TGCGCCAGCAGTGAAGGTCAGGGAGTGGACAATGAGCAGTTCTTC. Translation gives CASSEGQGVDNEQFF.

The chain joins TRBV30 to TRBJ2-3, with D tentatively TRBD1 (6 bases). Germline-derived CDR1 and CDR2 are GTSNPN and SVGIG (reference sequence). V was pared by 5 bases and J by 3 bases, with 9 bases between. This CDR3 has 12 residues. For the CDR3, the DNA is TGTGCCTGGGACAGGCAAACAGATACGCAGTATTTT. Its translation is CAWDRQTDTQYF.

The chain couples TRBV30 to TRBJ1-2; 8 bases fit TRBD1. This CDR3 region has 15 residues. Germline V gene data show CDR1 as GTSNPN and CDR2 as SVGIG (reference sequence). V lost 1 base and J lost 4; bases outside the gene matches: 8. CDR3 sequence reads: CAWSAGGASSYGYTF. CDR3 DNA: TGTGCCTGGAGTGCAGGGGGCGCGAGTTCCTATGGCTACACCTTC.

V and J are TRBV7-2 and TRBJ1-1; 8 bases agree with TRBD1. This CDR3 spans 14 amino acids. The germline CDR1 and CDR2 sequences are SGHTA and FQGNSA. V trimming: 5 bases; J trimming: 10 bases; junction bases outside the gene matches: 12. The DNA for the CDR3 is TGTGCCAGCAGCAGCAGTACAGGGGGTATTGGAGCTTTCTTT. It codes for CASSSSTGGIGAFF.

The gene calls are TRBV7-3 and TRBJ2-1; 10 bases map to TRBD2. This CDR3 comprises 17 residues. CDR1 is SGHTA and CDR2 is FQGTGA in the germline V gene. The J segment lost 6 bases and the V segment lost 4 bases, leaving 12 bases of the junction unmatched. The CDR3 here is CASSSGTGLAVRNEQFF. The CDR3 DNA is TGTGCCAGCAGCTCCGGTACCGGACTAGCGGTGCGCAATGAGCAGTTCTTC.

The rearrangement links TRBV4-2 to TRBJ1-5; TRBD1 aligns across 12 bases. In germline, CDR1 is LGHNA, CDR2 YNFKEQ. The CDR3 runs 16 residues. Trimming cost V 2 bases and J 5 bases; bases outside gene matches: 4. CDR3 amino acids: CASSQSGQGADQPQHF. DNA for the CDR3: TGTGCCAGCAGCCAATCGGGACAGGGGGCCGATCAGCCCCAGCATTTT.